Listed below are T cell receptor beta chains from one sample, sequenced in a study of blood T cell repertoires in COVID-19. TCRdb's table, derived via immunoSEQ multiplex PCR, lists solely in-frame clones and lacks some. Among tens of thousands of clones listed, more than 90% were seen once. Input material: peripheral blood. The receptors stem from a man aged 55-75 years with active or convalescent COVID-19. Both conserved end residues are part of each CDR3. The D gene is left open where the match is weak. Not all rows give a size; the values are once, few, many and, for expanded clones, a class.

CDR3 length: 14; clone size: NA; D gene: NA; J gene: TRBJ2-3; V gene: TRBV10-3; CDR3 protein: CAIRGDSTTDTQYF; CDR3 DNA: TGTGCCATCAGGGGGGACTCGACCACAGATACGCAGTATTTT
CDR3 length: 12; clone size: NA; D gene: NA; J gene: TRBJ2-1; V gene: TRBV5-1; CDR3 protein: CASSVLGPEQFF; CDR3 DNA: TGCGCCAGCAGCGTACTAGGCCCTGAGCAGTTCTTC
CDR3 length: 16; clone size: NA; D gene: TRBD1; J gene: TRBJ1-1; V gene: TRBV7-9; CDR3 protein: CASSTRQGLLNTEAFF; CDR3 DNA: TGTGCCAGCAGCACCCGACAGGGGTTACTGAACACTGAAGCTTTCTTT
CDR3 length: 14; clone size: NA; D gene: NA; J gene: TRBJ1-2; V gene: TRBV6-2/TRBV6-3; CDR3 protein: CASSYRGAIYGYTF; CDR3 DNA: TGTGCCAGCAGTTACAGGGGTGCGATCTATGGCTACACCTTC
CDR3 length: 15; clone size: NA; D gene: NA; J gene: TRBJ2-6; V gene: TRBV6-2/TRBV6-3; CDR3 protein: CASSWEGAGANVLTF; CDR3 DNA: TGTGCCAGCAGTTGGGAGGGGGCTGGGGCCAACGTCCTGACTTTC
CDR3 length: 14; clone size: NA; D gene: TRBD2; J gene: TRBJ2-5; V gene: TRBV7-2; CDR3 protein: CASSAASGQETQYF; CDR3 DNA: TGTGCCAGCAGCGCCGCTAGCGGGCAAGAGACCCAGTACTTC
CDR3 length: 12; clone size: NA; D gene: NA; J gene: TRBJ2-7; V gene: TRBV7-8; CDR3 protein: CASSRRAYEQYF; CDR3 DNA: TGTGCCAGCAGCCGCCGCGCGTACGAGCAGTACTTC
CDR3 length: 11; clone size: NA; D gene: NA; J gene: TRBJ2-7; V gene: TRBV25-1; CDR3 protein: CASGQAYEQYF; CDR3 DNA: TGTGCCAGCGGGCAGGCCTACGAGCAGTACTTC
CDR3 length: 15; clone size: once; D gene: TRBD1; J gene: TRBJ1-6; V gene: TRBV9; CDR3 protein: CASSVGDRGRSPLHF; CDR3 DNA: TGTGCCAGCAGCGTAGGGGACAGGGGTCGGTCACCCCTCCACTTT
CDR3 length: 15; clone size: NA; D gene: NA; J gene: TRBJ2-1; V gene: TRBV11-2; CDR3 protein: CASSLEGGSKDEQFF; CDR3 DNA: TGTGCCAGCAGCTTAGAGGGCGGGTCTAAGGATGAGCAGTTCTTC
CDR3 length: 14; clone size: NA; D gene: TRBD1; J gene: TRBJ1-2; V gene: TRBV28; CDR3 protein: CASSTGQATGGYTF; CDR3 DNA: TGTGCCAGCAGCACCGGACAGGCCACGGGGGGCTACACCTTC
CDR3 length: 13; clone size: NA; D gene: TRBD1; J gene: TRBJ2-7; V gene: TRBV5-1; CDR3 protein: CASSLGQGDEQYF; CDR3 DNA: TGCGCCAGCAGCCTCGGACAGGGGGACGAGCAGTACTTC
CDR3 length: 14; clone size: NA; D gene: TRBD1; J gene: TRBJ1-1; V gene: TRBV11-2; CDR3 protein: CASSLIQGHTEAFF; CDR3 DNA: TGTGCCAGCAGCTTAATACAGGGGCACACTGAAGCTTTCTTT
CDR3 length: 13; clone size: NA; D gene: TRBD1; J gene: TRBJ1-2; V gene: TRBV5-1; CDR3 protein: CASSWQGANGYTF; CDR3 DNA: TGCGCCAGCAGCTGGCAGGGGGCGAATGGCTACACCTTC
CDR3 length: 13; clone size: NA; D gene: NA; J gene: TRBJ2-7; V gene: TRBV6-5; CDR3 protein: CASRKQDAYEQYF; CDR3 DNA: TGTGCCAGCAGAAAACAGGACGCCTACGAGCAGTACTTC
CDR3 length: 14; clone size: few; D gene: NA; J gene: TRBJ1-5; V gene: TRBV3-1/TRBV3-2; CDR3 protein: CASSQDATNQPQHF; CDR3 DNA: TGTGCCAGCAGCCAAGATGCGACTAATCAGCCCCAGCATTTT
CDR3 length: 14; clone size: NA; D gene: NA; J gene: TRBJ1-1; V gene: TRBV2; CDR3 protein: CASSDSQPGTEAFF; CDR3 DNA: TGTGCCAGCAGTGATAGCCAGCCGGGCACTGAAGCTTTCTTT
CDR3 length: 15; clone size: NA; D gene: NA; J gene: TRBJ1-5; V gene: TRBV28; CDR3 protein: CASSFGVRGNQPQHF; CDR3 DNA: TGTGCCAGCAGTTTCGGGGTTCGGGGCAATCAGCCCCAGCATTTT
CDR3 length: 14; clone size: NA; D gene: TRBD2; J gene: TRBJ2-1; V gene: TRBV5-5; CDR3 protein: CASTSGGLYNEQFF; CDR3 DNA: TGTGCCAGCACCTCGGGGGGGCTCTACAATGAGCAGTTCTTC
CDR3 length: 15; clone size: NA; D gene: TRBD2; J gene: TRBJ2-1; V gene: TRBV5-4; CDR3 protein: CASSLGLAVYNEQFF; CDR3 DNA: TGTGCCAGCAGCTTGGGACTAGCGGTCTACAATGAGCAGTTCTTC
CDR3 length: 14; clone size: NA; D gene: TRBD1; J gene: TRBJ1-5; V gene: TRBV3-1/TRBV3-2; CDR3 protein: CASSTGTVNQPQHF; CDR3 DNA: TGTGCCAGCAGCACCGGGACAGTTAATCAGCCCCAGCATTTT
CDR3 length: 14; clone size: NA; D gene: NA; J gene: TRBJ2-1; V gene: TRBV9; CDR3 protein: CASSLPGRNNEQFF; CDR3 DNA: TGTGCCAGCAGCCTCCCAGGGCGCAACAATGAGCAGTTCTTC
CDR3 length: 13; clone size: NA; D gene: TRBD1; J gene: TRBJ1-2; V gene: TRBV12-3/TRBV12-4; CDR3 protein: CASSWTGAGGYTF; CDR3 DNA: TGTGCCAGCTCCTGGACAGGGGCGGGTGGCTACACCTTC
CDR3 length: 16; clone size: NA; D gene: TRBD1; J gene: TRBJ1-2; V gene: TRBV5-1; CDR3 protein: CASSFPPGQGWGGYTF; CDR3 DNA: TGCGCCAGCAGCTTTCCCCCTGGACAGGGATGGGGTGGCTACACCTTC
CDR3 length: 15; clone size: NA; D gene: NA; J gene: TRBJ1-6; V gene: TRBV18; CDR3 protein: CASSDTGYAHSPLHF; CDR3 DNA: TGTGCCAGCTCAGACACAGGGTACGCGCATTCACCCCTCCACTTT
CDR3 length: 14; clone size: NA; D gene: NA; J gene: TRBJ2-1; V gene: TRBV19; CDR3 protein: CASSIVPESNEQFF; CDR3 DNA: TGTGCCAGTAGTATAGTGCCGGAGTCCAATGAGCAGTTCTTC
CDR3 length: 14; clone size: NA; D gene: NA; J gene: TRBJ2-1; V gene: TRBV3-1/TRBV3-2; CDR3 protein: CASSQVLIVTEQFF; CDR3 DNA: TGTGCCAGCAGCCAAGTTCTGATAGTAACTGAGCAGTTCTTC
CDR3 length: 16; clone size: NA; D gene: NA; J gene: TRBJ2-3; V gene: TRBV9; CDR3 protein: CASSVGRGRNTDTQYF; CDR3 DNA: TGTGCCAGCAGCGTAGGACGGGGAAGAAACACAGATACGCAGTATTTT
CDR3 length: 15; clone size: once; D gene: NA; J gene: TRBJ1-1; V gene: TRBV15; CDR3 protein: CATSFNGEGRTEAFF; CDR3 DNA: TGTGCCACCAGCTTCAACGGGGAGGGGAGGACTGAAGCTTTCTTT
CDR3 length: 14; clone size: NA; D gene: TRBD1; J gene: TRBJ1-4; V gene: TRBV5-6; CDR3 protein: CASSIRDSNEKLFF; CDR3 DNA: TGTGCCAGCAGCATCCGGGACAGTAATGAAAAACTGTTTTTT
CDR3 length: 14; clone size: NA; D gene: TRBD1; J gene: TRBJ1-4; V gene: TRBV10-1; CDR3 protein: CASSESQGAGKLFF; CDR3 DNA: TGCGCCAGCAGTGAGTCCCAGGGGGCTGGAAAACTGTTTTTT
CDR3 length: 15; clone size: NA; D gene: TRBD2; J gene: TRBJ2-1; V gene: TRBV6-5; CDR3 protein: CASRGTSGTINEQFF; CDR3 DNA: TGTGCCAGCAGAGGGACTAGCGGGACAATAAATGAGCAGTTCTTC
CDR3 length: 12; clone size: NA; D gene: NA; J gene: TRBJ2-7; V gene: TRBV27; CDR3 protein: CASSSLGREQYF; CDR3 DNA: TGTGCCAGCAGTTCCCTAGGTCGCGAGCAGTACTTC
CDR3 length: 14; clone size: NA; D gene: NA; J gene: TRBJ2-7; V gene: TRBV5-1; CDR3 protein: CASSSQASSYEQYF; CDR3 DNA: TGCGCCAGCAGCTCCCAAGCGAGCTCCTACGAGCAGTACTTC
CDR3 length: 15; clone size: NA; D gene: TRBD1; J gene: TRBJ1-2; V gene: TRBV5-8; CDR3 protein: CASSWDSGRSLGYTF; CDR3 DNA: TGTGCCAGCAGCTGGGACAGTGGGCGGTCGCTTGGCTACACCTTC
CDR3 length: 17; clone size: NA; D gene: TRBD1; J gene: TRBJ1-2; V gene: TRBV28; CDR3 protein: CASSLVGDRSLNYGYTF; CDR3 DNA: TGTGCCAGCAGTTTAGTCGGGGACAGGTCCCTTAACTATGGCTACACCTTC
CDR3 length: 14; clone size: NA; D gene: TRBD2; J gene: TRBJ2-1; V gene: TRBV7-3; CDR3 protein: CASSLLAGDNEQFF; CDR3 DNA: TGTGCCAGCAGCTTACTAGCGGGGGACAATGAGCAGTTCTTC
CDR3 length: 15; clone size: once; D gene: TRBD2; J gene: TRBJ2-5; V gene: TRBV4-2; CDR3 protein: CASSQDGTRAETQYF; CDR3 DNA: TGTGCCAGCAGCCAAGATGGGACTAGGGCAGAGACCCAGTACTTC
CDR3 length: 14; clone size: NA; D gene: NA; J gene: TRBJ2-7; V gene: TRBV27; CDR3 protein: CASKLTGFLYEQYF; CDR3 DNA: TGTGCCAGCAAGCTAACAGGATTCCTTTACGAGCAGTACTTC
CDR3 length: 14; clone size: NA; D gene: NA; J gene: TRBJ1-2; V gene: TRBV14; CDR3 protein: CASSPLERVYGYTF; CDR3 DNA: TGTGCCAGCAGCCCTCTTGAGAGGGTCTATGGCTACACCTTC
CDR3 length: 16; clone size: NA; D gene: NA; J gene: TRBJ2-6; V gene: TRBV7-2; CDR3 protein: CASSLVAGSGANVLTF; CDR3 DNA: TGTGCCAGCAGCTTAGTTGCAGGGTCTGGGGCCAACGTCCTGACTTTC
CDR3 length: 13; clone size: NA; D gene: NA; J gene: TRBJ1-2; V gene: TRBV6-5; CDR3 protein: CASRPTRAGGYTF; CDR3 DNA: TGTGCCAGCAGGCCCACAAGGGCGGGTGGCTACACCTTC
CDR3 length: 14; clone size: NA; D gene: TRBD2; J gene: TRBJ2-1; V gene: TRBV7-3; CDR3 protein: CASSFGTSGNEQFF; CDR3 DNA: TGTGCCAGCAGTTTCGGGACTAGCGGCAATGAGCAGTTCTTC
CDR3 length: 14; clone size: few; D gene: TRBD1; J gene: TRBJ1-1; V gene: TRBV10-3; CDR3 protein: CAITLTGSYTEAFF; CDR3 DNA: TGTGCCATCACCCTGACAGGGTCATACACTGAAGCTTTCTTT
CDR3 length: 15; clone size: once; D gene: TRBD1; J gene: TRBJ1-3; V gene: TRBV10-3; CDR3 protein: CAISPGQNSGNTIYF; CDR3 DNA: TGTGCCATCAGTCCGGGACAGAACTCTGGAAACACCATATATTTT
CDR3 length: 14; clone size: NA; D gene: NA; J gene: TRBJ1-4; V gene: TRBV28; CDR3 protein: CASSPGGADEKLFF; CDR3 DNA: TGTGCCAGCAGCCCCGGGGGGGCAGATGAAAAACTGTTTTTT
CDR3 length: 15; clone size: once; D gene: TRBD2; J gene: TRBJ2-3; V gene: TRBV6-5; CDR3 protein: CASSLSGADTDTQYF; CDR3 DNA: TGTGCCAGCAGTCTTAGCGGGGCCGACACAGATACGCAGTATTTT
CDR3 length: 16; clone size: once; D gene: NA; J gene: TRBJ1-1; V gene: TRBV7-8; CDR3 protein: CASSLTRALGGTEAFF; CDR3 DNA: TGTGCCAGCAGCTTAACCCGGGCACTTGGGGGGACTGAAGCTTTCTTT
CDR3 length: 15; clone size: NA; D gene: NA; J gene: TRBJ2-5; V gene: TRBV7-8; CDR3 protein: CASIRASGLTVSQYF; CDR3 DNA: TGTGCCAGCATCCGAGCTTCAGGGCTTACTGTGTCCCAGTACTTC
CDR3 length: 16; clone size: NA; D gene: TRBD2; J gene: TRBJ2-3; V gene: TRBV6-5; CDR3 protein: CASSSTLAGGTDTQYF; CDR3 DNA: TGTGCCAGCAGTTCGACACTAGCGGGGGGGACAGATACGCAGTATTTT
CDR3 length: 15; clone size: NA; D gene: TRBD2; J gene: TRBJ2-1; V gene: TRBV7-9; CDR3 protein: CASTRREGSYNEQFF; CDR3 DNA: TGTGCCAGCACCCGGAGGGAGGGGTCCTACAATGAGCAGTTCTTC
CDR3 length: 15; clone size: NA; D gene: NA; J gene: TRBJ1-4; V gene: TRBV15; CDR3 protein: CATSRFRGANEKLFF; CDR3 DNA: TGTGCCACCAGCAGATTCCGGGGTGCTAATGAAAAACTGTTTTTT
CDR3 length: 20; clone size: NA; D gene: NA; J gene: TRBJ1-6; V gene: TRBV6-1; CDR3 protein: CASSEIWPGWPSSYNSPLHF; CDR3 DNA: TGTGCCAGCAGTGAAATCTGGCCAGGATGGCCAAGCTCCTATAATTCACCCCTCCACTTT
CDR3 length: 12; clone size: hyperexpanded; D gene: NA; J gene: TRBJ1-1; V gene: TRBV19; CDR3 protein: CASQGEDTEAFF; CDR3 DNA: TGTGCGTCTCAAGGGGAAGACACTGAAGCTTTCTTT
CDR3 length: 14; clone size: NA; D gene: TRBD1; J gene: TRBJ2-1; V gene: TRBV7-8; CDR3 protein: CASSLRQGYNEQFF; CDR3 DNA: TGTGCCAGCAGCTTACGACAGGGGTACAATGAGCAGTTCTTC